The entry that follows covers one TCR beta chain sequence. The sample belongs to a study of blood T cells in healthy people across ages. As for the study in general: Template-switching capture recovered about one barcoded beta molecule per two T cells.

The germline V gene encodes CDR1 MDHEN and CDR2 SYDVKM. V was clipped by 5 bases and J by 0 bases, with 13 bases between them. CDR3 length: 15 residues. Drawing of peripheral blood yielded 8.5 to 10 milliliters from each donor. Per sample, no less than 5.5 micrograms of total RNA were extracted. For the second PCR, which ran for about 7 to 11 cycles, a sample-barcoded 5' primer and a J-beta primer mix were used. A 12-random-nucleotide template-switch adaptor tagged each cDNA molecule. MiXCR, run by TCRdb on the 5' RACE reads, gives a single entry per CDR3 protein. The repertoire holds about 1.6 million distinct CDR3 sequences, with almost 35% as singletons.

Sequencing input: blood. The sequence came from a woman aged 30 to 39 in good health. This rearrangement joins TRBV28 to TRBJ1-2; D is ambiguous. CDR3 DNA: TGTGCCAGCAGTCGACGAGGGTATTCTAACTATGGCTACACCTTC. Protein product: CASSRRGYSNYGYTF.